This T cell receptor beta chain originates from a study of regulatory T cells in long-lasting Graves disease. Study-wide points: Fewer public clonotypes were shared by new patients (just under 1,000) than by persistent patients (fewer than 3,000). Persistent disease was characterized by preferential usage of TRBV28, TRBJ1-2 and TRBJ2-5.

Trimming took 8 bases from V and 3 from J, leaving 21 bases between them. Germline values: CDR1 SQVTM, CDR2 ANQGSEA. The CDR3 runs 15 residues. Arm-PCR with iRepertoire HTBI primers amplified the CDR3 regions for these TCR beta libraries. From the multiplex PCR reads, TCRdb called clonotypes with MiXCR, one entry per CDR3 protein. Here the sample spans about 350,000 distinct CDR3 sequences, roughly 17% being singletons. This clonotype showed up many times. The target antigen is unknown. As for time point: newly diagnosed GD, antithyroid drugs for less than 3 months. RNA isolated from PBMCs was used to make the TCR library. The same data also went into a second study, on T cells in Graves' hyperthyroidism and ophthalmopathy.

This clonotype was obtained from a man aged 35-49 years with Graves disease. The chain employs TRBV29-1 and TRBJ2-3, with a tentative D call TRBD2 (6 bases). The source was peripheral blood mononuclear cells (PBMCs), collected at new diagnosis, from a patient treated with antithyroid drugs. The CDR3 DNA follows: TGCAGCACTCGGACCAGCACTAGCCAAACAGATACGCAGTATTTT. Its protein product is CSTRTSTSQTDTQYF.